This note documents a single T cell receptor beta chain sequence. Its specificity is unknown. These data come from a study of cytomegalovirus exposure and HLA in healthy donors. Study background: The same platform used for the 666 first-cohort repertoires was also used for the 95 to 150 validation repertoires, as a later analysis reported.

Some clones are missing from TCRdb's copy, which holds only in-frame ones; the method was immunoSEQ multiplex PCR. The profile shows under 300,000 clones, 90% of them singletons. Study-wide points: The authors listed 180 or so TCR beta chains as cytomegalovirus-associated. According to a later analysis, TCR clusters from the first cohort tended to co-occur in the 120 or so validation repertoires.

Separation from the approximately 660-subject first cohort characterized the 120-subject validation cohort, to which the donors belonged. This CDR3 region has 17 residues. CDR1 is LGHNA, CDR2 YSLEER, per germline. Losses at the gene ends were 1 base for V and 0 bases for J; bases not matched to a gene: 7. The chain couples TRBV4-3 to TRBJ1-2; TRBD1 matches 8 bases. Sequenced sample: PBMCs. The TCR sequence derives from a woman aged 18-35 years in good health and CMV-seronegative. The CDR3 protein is CASSQVAGGSANYGYTF. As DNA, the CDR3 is TGCGCCAGCAGCCAAGTCGCAGGGGGCTCAGCTAACTATGGCTACACCTTC.